This TCR beta chain was sequenced during a study of cytomegalovirus exposure and HLA in healthy donors. The study ran its PCR with 60 Vbeta and 13 Jbeta primers. Generated by immunoSEQ multiplex PCR, the TCRdb table keeps only in-frame clones and is missing some. The table records more than 110,000 clones, over 60% of them present only once. Germline values: CDR1 SGHDT, CDR2 YYEEEE. Trimming took 3 bases from V and 5 from J; bases not matched to a gene: 10. CDR3 length equals 15 residues. Remarks on this clone: Its antigen is unknown.

Study observations and caveats: Later analysis placed DRB1 highest and HLA-C lowest in TCR association rates, which differed by HLA locus.

This TCR derives from a male donor in good health and CMV-seropositive. The source material was PBMCs. The chain uses TRBV5-6 and TRBJ2-5, with TRBD1 matching 7 bases. CDR3 protein: CASSYSTGVRETQYF. CDR3 DNA: TGTGCCAGCAGCTATTCTACAGGGGTGAGGGAGACCCAGTACTTC.